This T cell receptor beta chain was captured by sequencing in a study of CD4 T cells in relation to SARS-CoV-2 and coronaviruses. Study overall: Convalescent patients had median age 38.5 years, range about 20 to 80. The HLA restriction of the shared crossreactive spike epitopes was mapped.

Sequencing used immunoSEQ multiplex PCR; TCRdb keeps in-frame clones, though not all of them. The repertoire holds about 43,000 clones, with over 75% as singletons. CDR1 and CDR2 (germline): SGHTA, FQGNSA. Losses at the gene ends were 3 bases for V and 10 bases for J; bases not matched to a gene: 9. The CDR3 has 15 residues. For this clone: Antigen: not known.

CD4 enrichment then naive enrichment separated naive from memory CD4+ cells. Naive or memory CD4+ cells were cultured 1:1 with T cell-depleted PBMCs plus CEF. Source material: naive CD4+ T cells from PBMCs, cultured in vitro. Subset here: naive CD4+ T cells isolated by negative enrichment. The clonotype comes from an adult with COVID-19. The chain links TRBV7-2 to TRBJ2-1; 10 bases align to TRBD2. DNA for the CDR3: TGTGCCAGCAGCTTGAGCGGGAGGGCTTTGAGAGAGCAGTTCTTC. This encodes CASSLSGRALREQFF.